The next 2 T cell receptor beta chains were all read from a single sample in a study of early stage breast cancer tumors. Profiling relied on immunoSEQ multiplex PCR, and the TCRdb table lists in-frame clones only, not all of them. The repertoire includes tens of thousands of clones, 65% to 90% of them detected once, and 1.3% to 1.5% sits in the top ten. The sample comprised blood. The receptors here all came from a person aged 50-59 years with breast cancer.

The V call is TRBV1, the J call TRBJ2-2; TRBD2, as called in the table, went unchecked against the DNA. TRBV1 is a known pseudogene. The CDR3 is 17 residues long. In DNA, the CDR3 is TGCACCAGCAGCCAAGAAAGCGGGCGGACGAACACCGGGGAGCTGTTTTTT. It specifies CTSSQESGRTNTGELFF.

This clone has only a few counts. The J gene is TRBJ1-2, the V gene TRBV19, with TRBD1 identical over 7 bases. The trim removed 5 bases at V and 0 bases at J, leaving 3 bases unmatched. CDR1 and CDR2 (germline): LNHDA, SQIVND (reference sequence). The CDR3 loop spans 14 amino acids. The CDR3 DNA sequence: TGTGCCAGTAGTCCTGGGACAGCTAACTATGGCTACACCTTC. It specifies CASSPGTANYGYTF.